Sequencing of this T cell receptor beta chain was carried out in a study of CD8 T cells in Susac syndrome. Whole-study results and caveats: The study's TCR sequencing and HLA analysis covered a relatively small number of individuals, and the study acknowledged this.

CDR1 is SGHRS and CDR2 is YFSETQ in the germline V gene. Losses at the gene ends were 4 bases for V and 7 bases for J; bases not matched to a gene: 5. The CDR3 length is 13 residues. RNA, at about 0.45 to 1 ug, was reverse transcribed with random hexamers. A multiplex approach, immunoSEQ multiplex PCR, amplified TCR beta CDR3 across 54 Vbeta and 13 Jbeta. A single record per CDR3 protein comes from TCRdb applying MiXCR to the immunoSEQ multiplex PCR reads. The sample holds a few hundred thousand distinct CDR3 sequences; just under 95% are singletons and the top ten take 0.082%. Remarks on this clonotype: The antigen remains unidentified.

The source is a human donor with multiple sclerosis. This chain uses TRBV5-1 with TRBJ1-2; the match to TRBD1 covers 9 bases. The sequenced sample was CD4+ T cells from PBMCs. The CDR3 DNA reads TGCGCCAGCAGCGCACAGGGGGCGAGTGGCTACACCTTC. It is translated as CASSAQGASGYTF.